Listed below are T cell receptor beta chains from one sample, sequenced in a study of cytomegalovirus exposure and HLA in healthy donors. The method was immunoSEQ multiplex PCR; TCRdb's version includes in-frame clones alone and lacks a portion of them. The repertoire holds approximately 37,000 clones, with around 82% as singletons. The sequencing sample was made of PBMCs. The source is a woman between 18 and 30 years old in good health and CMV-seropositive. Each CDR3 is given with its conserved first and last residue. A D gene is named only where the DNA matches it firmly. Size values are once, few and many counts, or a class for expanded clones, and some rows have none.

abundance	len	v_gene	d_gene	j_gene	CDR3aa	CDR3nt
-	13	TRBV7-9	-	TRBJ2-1	CASSLRGLDEQFF	TGTGCCAGCAGCTTGCGGGGTTTGGATGAGCAGTTCTTC
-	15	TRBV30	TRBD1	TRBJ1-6	CAWSVPGTGSSPLHF	TGTGCCTGGAGTGTGCCCGGGACAGGTAGCTCACCCCTCCACTTT
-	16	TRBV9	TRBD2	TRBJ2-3	CASSILAGPSTDTQYF	TGTGCCAGCAGCATATTAGCGGGGCCTAGCACAGATACGCAGTATTTT
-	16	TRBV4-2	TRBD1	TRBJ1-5	CASSPKLDRGEQPQHF	TGTGCCAGCAGCCCAAAGCTCGACAGGGGCGAACAGCCCCAGCATTTT
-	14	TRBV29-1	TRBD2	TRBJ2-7	CSVEDGGETYEQYF	TGCAGCGTTGAAGATGGGGGGGAGACCTACGAGCAGTACTTC
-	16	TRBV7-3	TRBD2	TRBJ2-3	CASSPQGLAGIDTQYF	TGTGCCAGCAGCCCTCAGGGGCTAGCGGGGATTGATACGCAGTATTTT
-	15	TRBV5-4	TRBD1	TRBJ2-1	CASSPTGTGGFEQFF	TGTGCCAGCAGCCCAACCGGGACAGGGGGCTTTGAGCAATTCTTC
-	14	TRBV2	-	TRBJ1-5	CASSADSSAGSQHF	TGTGCCAGCAGCGCCGACTCCTCCGCTGGGTCCCAGCATTTT
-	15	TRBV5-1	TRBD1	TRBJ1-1	CASSSRGIQNTEAFF	TGCGCCAGCAGCTCCAGGGGGATCCAGAACACTGAAGCTTTCTTT
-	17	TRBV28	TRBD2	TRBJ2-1	CASSNPASGSQYNEQFF	TGTGCCAGCAGCAACCCGGCTAGCGGGAGTCAATACAATGAGCAGTTCTTC
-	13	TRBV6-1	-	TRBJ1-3	CASREGMGNTIYF	TGTGCCTCTAGGGAGGGGATGGGAAACACCATATATTTT
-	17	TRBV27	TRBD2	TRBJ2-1	CASSWGLRRGAYNEQFF	TGTGCCAGCAGTTGGGGTCTCAGGCGGGGGGCCTACAATGAGCAGTTCTTC
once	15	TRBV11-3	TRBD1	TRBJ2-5	CASSLDGTAQETQYF	TGTGCCAGCAGCTTAGATGGGACAGCCCAAGAGACCCAGTACTTC
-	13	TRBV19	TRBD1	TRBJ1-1	CASSRMGQTEAFF	TGTGCCAGTAGTAGGATGGGACAGACTGAAGCTTTCTTT
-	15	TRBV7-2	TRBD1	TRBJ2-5	CASIPQGTGGETQYF	TGTGCCAGCATCCCACAGGGGACAGGGGGAGAGACCCAGTACTTC
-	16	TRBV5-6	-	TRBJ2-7	CASSLSVGRLSYEQYF	TGTGCCAGCAGCTTGAGTGTCGGTCGCCTCTCCTACGAGCAGTACTTC
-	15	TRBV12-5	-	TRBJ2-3	CASGLGQVSTDTQYF	TGTGCTAGTGGTTTGGGACAAGTTAGCACAGATACGCAGTATTTT
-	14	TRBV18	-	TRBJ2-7	CASSAVYGIDEQYF	TGTGCCAGCTCCGCTGTCTACGGGATCGACGAGCAGTACTTC
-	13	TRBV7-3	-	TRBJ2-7	CASSRGSSYEQYF	TGTGCCAGCAGCCGCGGATCCTCCTACGAGCAGTACTTC
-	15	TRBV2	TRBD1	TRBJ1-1	CASREDRGQNTEAFF	TGTGCCAGCAGGGAAGACAGGGGGCAAAACACTGAAGCTTTCTTT
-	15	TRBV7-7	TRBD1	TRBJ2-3	CASSRSDRDTDTQYF	TGTGCTAGCAGCCGATCAGACAGGGACACAGATACGCAGTATTTT
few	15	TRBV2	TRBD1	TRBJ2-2	CASSVGTVNTGELFF	TGTGCCAGCAGCGTCGGGACAGTGAACACCGGGGAGCTGTTTTTT
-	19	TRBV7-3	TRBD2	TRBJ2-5	CASSLGARLAGGIRETQYF	TGTGCCAGCAGCTTAGGGGCTCGACTAGCGGGGGGAATTCGAGAGACCCAGTACTTC
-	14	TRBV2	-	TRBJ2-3	CASRRVGGLDTQYF	TGTGCCAGCAGAAGGGTGGGGGGATTAGATACGCAGTATTTT
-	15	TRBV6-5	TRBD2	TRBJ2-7	CASSYPGGGQDEQYF	TGTGCCAGCAGTTACCCCGGGGGGGGGCAAGACGAGCAGTACTTC
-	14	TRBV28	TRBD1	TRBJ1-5	CASSGQGFGQPQHF	TGTGCCAGCAGTGGACAGGGATTTGGTCAGCCCCAGCATTTT
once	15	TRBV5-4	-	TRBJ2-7	CASSLVGASSYEQYF	TGTGCCAGCAGCCTGGTGGGGGCGAGCTCCTACGAGCAGTACTTC
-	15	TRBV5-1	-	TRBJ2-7	CASSLGGRGSYEQYF	TGCGCCAGCAGCCTAGGGGGTCGAGGATCCTACGAGCAGTACTTC